This TCR beta chain was sequenced in a study of T cells in Graves' hyperthyroidism and ophthalmopathy. Germline V gene data show CDR1 as SGHVS and CDR2 as FNYEAQ. Germline trimming cut 0 bases from V and 3 bases from J; bases unmatched to any gene: 7. The CDR3 runs 18 residues. This clonotype appeared a few times. This sample holds PBMCs from roughly 10 ml fresh peripheral blood. Amplified TCR beta CDR3 regions came from RNA transcripts. The TCR CDR3 first-round RT-PCR relied on the HTBI primer set. MiXCR, applied by TCRdb to the multiplex PCR reads, yields one record per CDR3 protein. This sample has more than 500,000 distinct CDR3 sequences, with roughly 14% found just once.

This sequence originates from a woman aged 35 to 49 with Graves' ophthalmopathy. The chain joins TRBV7-6 to TRBJ2-2, with TRBD2 matching 10 bases. The sequencing input was blood. The CDR3 region has the DNA TGTGCCAGCAGCTTAGCGATCTGGACTAGCGGTTACACCGGGGAGCTGTTTTTT. As protein: CASSLAIWTSGYTGELFF.